A selection of T cell receptor beta chains follows, all from one sample in a study of neoadjuvant nivolumab and ipilimumab in lung cancer. The data were produced by immunoSEQ multiplex PCR, yet TCRdb's version contains in-frame clones alone and is incomplete. The data contain some 20,000 clones, roughly 79% of them singletons. The sample here was tumor tissue, taken after neoadjuvant nivolumab, alone or with ipilimumab, at or shortly before surgery. The receptors were sampled from an adult with non-small cell lung cancer. Each CDR3 is given with its conserved first and last residue. D genes are given only for firm matches. Clone size is stated in some rows and not others, as once, few, many or a class when expanded.

clone_size | j_call | v_call | d_call | cdr3_aa | cdr3_nt
few | TRBJ1-3 | TRBV18 | - | CASSQSNRESSIYF | TGTGCCAGCTCACAATCGAACAGGGAATCCTCCATATATTTT
- | TRBJ2-2 | TRBV30 | TRBD2 | CAWRLAGVDTGELFF | TGTGCCTGGAGACTAGCGGGGGTGGACACCGGGGAGCTGTTTTTT
- | TRBJ2-2 | TRBV11-2 | - | CASSLYSGELFF | TGTGCCAGCAGCTTATACAGCGGGGAGCTGTTTTTT
- | TRBJ2-2 | TRBV2 | - | CASSEPPGELFF | TGTGCCAGCAGTGAACCCCCCGGGGAGCTGTTTTTT
- | TRBJ2-7 | TRBV5-1 | TRBD1 | CASSPAGQGINEQYF | TGCGCCAGCAGCCCTGCTGGACAGGGGATAAACGAGCAGTACTTC
- | TRBJ1-6 | TRBV27 | - | CASNDRQNSPLHF | TGTGCCAGCAACGACAGGCAAAATTCACCCCTCCACTTT
once | TRBJ1-1 | TRBV30 | - | CAWSVLTSEAFF | TGTGCCTGGAGTGTGTTGACTTCTGAAGCTTTCTTT
- | TRBJ2-6 | TRBV19 | TRBD1 | CASISEPGQYYSGANVLTF | TGTGCCAGTATTTCAGAACCGGGACAGTACTACTCTGGGGCCAACGTCCTGACTTTC
- | TRBJ1-4 | TRBV7-2 | - | CASSLGGNSEKLFF | TGTGCCAGCAGCTTAGGTGGGAACAGTGAAAAACTGTTTTTT
- | TRBJ1-5 | TRBV15 | - | CATSRPHQPQHF | TGTGCCACCAGCAGGCCCCATCAGCCCCAGCATTTT
- | TRBJ2-2 | TRBV7-2 | - | CASSLIEGTGELFF | TGTGCCAGCAGCTTAATTGAGGGCACCGGGGAGCTGTTTTTT
once | TRBJ2-5 | TRBV30 | TRBD1 | CAWSAGTGPTETQYF | TGTGCCTGGAGTGCAGGGACAGGGCCAACGGAGACCCAGTACTTC
medium-sized | TRBJ2-3 | TRBV10-3 | - | CAISERGDTQYF | TGTGCCATCAGTGAGCGGGGGGATACGCAGTATTTT
- | TRBJ1-5 | TRBV5-6 | - | CASSLAGASNQPQHF | TGTGCCAGCAGCTTGGCCGGGGCGAGCAATCAGCCCCAGCATTTT
- | TRBJ1-5 | TRBV6-6 | TRBD1 | CASSLQGYQPQHF | TGTGCCAGCAGCTTACAGGGGTATCAGCCCCAGCATTTT
once | TRBJ1-3 | TRBV5-1 | TRBD1 | CASSPTSGTGNIGNTIYF | TGCGCCAGCAGCCCCACTTCCGGGACAGGGAATATAGGAAACACCATATATTTT
- | TRBJ2-1 | TRBV6-1 | - | CASSAYYPLRSGPYNEQFF | TGTGCCAGCAGTGCCTATTACCCCCTCCGGTCTGGCCCCTACAATGAGCAGTTCTTC
- | TRBJ1-4 | TRBV9 | - | CASSVQGLVGEKLFF | TGTGCCAGCAGCGTCCAGGGTCTGGTCGGGGAAAAACTGTTTTTT
- | TRBJ2-7 | TRBV7-9 | TRBD1 | CASSNNRGEQYF | TGTGCCAGCAGTAATAACAGGGGCGAGCAGTACTTC
- | TRBJ2-1 | TRBV6-5 | - | CASSYQRQAEQFF | TGTGCCAGCAGTTACCAACGACAGGCTGAGCAGTTCTTC
- | TRBJ2-5 | TRBV18 | TRBD2 | CASSPLGGETQYF | TGTGCCAGCTCACCGCTGGGAGGGGAGACCCAGTACTTC
- | TRBJ1-4 | TRBV7-8 | TRBD1 | CASSPGQAPREEKLFF | TGTGCCAGCAGCCCAGGACAGGCCCCTCGAGAAGAAAAACTGTTTTTT
- | TRBJ2-7 | TRBV4-3 | - | CASGVAYEQYF | TGCGCCAGCGGGGTTGCTTACGAGCAGTACTTC
- | TRBJ1-5 | TRBV6-6 | - | CASSYGYSNQPQHF | TGTGCCAGCAGTTACGGGTATAGCAATCAGCCCCAGCATTTT
- | TRBJ2-3 | TRBV11-2 | - | CASSPSGGRRTDTQYF | TGTGCCAGCAGCCCTTCCGGGGGGCGCCGCACAGATACGCAGTATTTT
- | TRBJ1-2 | TRBV6-1 | TRBD1 | CASSENRGGDGYTF | TGTGCCAGCAGTGAAAACAGGGGTGGGGATGGCTACACCTTC
- | TRBJ2-5 | TRBV7-7 | - | CASSQGTFQETQYF | TGTGCTAGCAGCCAAGGGACCTTCCAAGAGACCCAGTACTTC
- | TRBJ2-4 | TRBV6-5 | TRBD1 | CASSYSGNRGEDIQYF | TGTGCCAGCAGTTACTCGGGGAACAGGGGTGAGGACATTCAGTACTTC
- | TRBJ2-5 | TRBV18 | - | CASNTGYQETQYF | TGTGCCAGTAATACAGGTTACCAAGAGACCCAGTACTTC
- | TRBJ1-6 | TRBV5-6 | TRBD1 | CASSWDRPNSPLHF | TGTGCCAGCAGCTGGGACAGGCCAAATTCACCCCTCCACTTT
- | TRBJ2-5 | TRBV4-3 | - | CASSRAGTSLETQYF | TGCGCCAGCAGCCGGGCAGGAACATCACTAGAGACCCAGTACTTC
- | TRBJ2-7 | TRBV4-3 | - | CASSQRTTGNYEQYF | TGCGCCAGCAGCCAACGAACGACAGGAAACTACGAGCAGTACTTC
- | TRBJ1-1 | TRBV7-2 | - | CASSLEQNTEAFF | TGTGCCAGCAGCTTAGAGCAAAACACTGAAGCTTTCTTT
- | TRBJ2-1 | TRBV5-5 | TRBD2 | CASSHLGGGFYNEQFF | TGTGCCAGCAGCCACCTCGGGGGGGGTTTCTACAATGAGCAGTTCTTC
- | TRBJ2-4 | TRBV14 | - | CASSQGLFQYF | TGTGCCAGCAGCCAGGGACTGTTTCAGTACTTC
- | TRBJ2-5 | TRBV18 | - | CASSPRHLQETQYF | TGTGCCAGCTCACCGAGACACCTACAAGAGACCCAGTACTTC
- | TRBJ1-1 | TRBV30 | - | CAWRGDLSNTEAFF | TGTGCCTGGAGGGGGGACTTATCGAACACTGAAGCTTTCTTT
- | TRBJ1-5 | TRBV19 | - | CASRDRGYSNQPQHF | TGTGCCAGTCGTGACCGAGGGTATAGCAATCAGCCCCAGCATTTT
- | TRBJ2-6 | TRBV6-6 | - | CASNRVGANVLTF | TGTGCCAGCAACAGGGTTGGGGCCAACGTCCTGACTTTC
- | TRBJ2-1 | TRBV9 | - | CASSVAGAASYNEQFF | TGTGCCAGCAGCGTCGCTGGGGCAGCTTCCTACAATGAGCAGTTCTTC
- | TRBJ2-3 | TRBV7-2 | TRBD2 | CASTAAGTSISDTQYF | TGTGCCAGCACAGCGGCCGGGACTAGTATTTCGGATACGCAGTATTTT
- | TRBJ2-5 | TRBV11-2 | - | CASSLGGLETQYF | TGTGCCAGCAGCTTGGGGGGGCTAGAGACCCAGTACTTC
- | TRBJ1-1 | TRBV7-2 | - | CASSRYSGKAEAFF | TGTGCCAGCAGCCGCTATTCAGGGAAGGCTGAAGCTTTCTTT
- | TRBJ1-2 | TRBV5-1 | - | CASSLVQGLAYGYTF | TGCGCCAGCAGCTTGGTTCAGGGTTTAGCCTATGGCTACACCTTC
- | TRBJ1-1 | TRBV6-1 | - | CASMMGGTEAFF | TGTGCCAGCATGATGGGGGGCACTGAAGCTTTCTTT
few | TRBJ2-1 | TRBV7-2 | - | CASSLKVYWNEQFF | TGTGCCAGCAGCTTAAAGGTATATTGGAATGAGCAGTTCTTC
- | TRBJ1-2 | TRBV2 | - | CASRGLGYGYTF | TGTGCCAGCAGAGGGTTGGGCTATGGCTACACCTTC
- | TRBJ2-1 | TRBV7-8 | - | CASSLEGGWNEQFF | TGTGCCAGCAGCTTAGAGGGGGGCTGGAATGAGCAGTTCTTC
- | TRBJ1-2 | TRBV6-4 | TRBD1 | CASLGQTTF | TGTGCCAGCTTGGGACAGACGACCTTC
- | TRBJ1-6 | TRBV6-5 | - | CASSLTHRVYNSPLHF | TGTGCCAGCAGTTTAACCCACAGGGTCTATAATTCACCCCTCCACTTT